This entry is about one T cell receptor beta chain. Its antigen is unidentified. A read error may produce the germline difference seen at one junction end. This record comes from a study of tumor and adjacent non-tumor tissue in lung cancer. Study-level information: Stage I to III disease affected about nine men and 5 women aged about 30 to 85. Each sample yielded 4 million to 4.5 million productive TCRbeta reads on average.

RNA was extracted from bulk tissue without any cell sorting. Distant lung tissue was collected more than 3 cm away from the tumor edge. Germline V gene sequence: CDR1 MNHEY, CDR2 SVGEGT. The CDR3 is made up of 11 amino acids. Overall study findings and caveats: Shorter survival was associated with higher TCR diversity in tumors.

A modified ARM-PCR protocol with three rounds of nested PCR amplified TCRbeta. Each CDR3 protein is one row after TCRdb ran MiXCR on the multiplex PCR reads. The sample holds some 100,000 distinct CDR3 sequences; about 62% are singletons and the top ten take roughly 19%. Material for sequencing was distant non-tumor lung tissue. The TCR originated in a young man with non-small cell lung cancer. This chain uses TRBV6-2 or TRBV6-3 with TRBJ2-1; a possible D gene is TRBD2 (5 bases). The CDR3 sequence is CASNYRTEKFF. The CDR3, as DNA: TGTGCCAGCAATTACCGGACTGAGAAGTTCTTC.